The rows below give T cell receptor beta chains drawn from one sample of a study of regulatory T cells in long-lasting Graves disease. TCRdb called the multiplex PCR reads again in MiXCR, with one record for every CDR3 protein. Among some 470,000 distinct CDR3 sequences, around a fifth were seen once, and the ten largest hold approximately 6.4%. Specimen: peripheral blood mononuclear cells (PBMCs), collected when the disease was refractory, from a patient treated with antithyroid drugs. Every receptor here comes from a female donor with Graves disease. The CDR3 runs from the conserved cysteine through the conserved F or W.

CATSHSNSYEQYF	13	TRBJ2-7	TRBV13
CASSFGDRDGTDTQYF	16	TRBJ2-3	TRBV6-4
CASSYSRGSNQPQHF	15	TRBJ1-5	TRBV6-5
CASSAGQVGYTF	12	TRBJ1-2	TRBV7-2
CASSRASPNPGLGYQETQYF	20	TRBJ2-5	TRBV13
CSVESGQKFFF	11	TRBJ1-1	TRBV29-1
CASSSPGTGWEKLFF	15	TRBJ1-4	TRBV7-9
CASSFADPNTEAFF	14	TRBJ1-1	TRBV11-2
CASSEDRERGGTEAFF	16	TRBJ1-1	TRBV19
CASSLVAFPNTGELFF	16	TRBJ2-2	TRBV5-1
CASSDGVGPNQPQHF	15	TRBJ1-5	TRBV2
CASSWVGGTREQYF	14	TRBJ2-7	TRBV28
CASSIAGGNQPQHF	14	TRBJ1-5	TRBV19
CASSRGLAGGFDEQYF	16	TRBJ2-7	TRBV6-2/TRBV6-3
CASSYSNGYTF	11	TRBJ1-2	TRBV6-2/TRBV6-3
CASSFSGRRSPLHF	14	TRBJ1-6	TRBV28
CASSEGGGVYYEQYF	15	TRBJ2-7	TRBV2
CASTKARGSNQPQHF	15	TRBJ1-5	TRBV6-1
CAISESRGTEAFF	13	TRBJ1-1	TRBV10-3
CASSIIRTPNQPQHF	15	TRBJ1-5	TRBV19
CASGPGWGNIQYF	13	TRBJ2-4	TRBV12-5
CASTRVANYGYTF	13	TRBJ1-2	TRBV19
CATKGVDGPGTQYF	14	TRBJ2-5	TRBV24-1
CSASRSSGGPEETQYF	16	TRBJ2-5	TRBV20-1
CATSRDRGTGNYEQYF	16	TRBJ2-7	TRBV15
CASRPTEDGYTF	12	TRBJ1-2	TRBV12-3/TRBV12-4
CASSRGGPYEQYF	13	TRBJ2-7	TRBV12-3/TRBV12-4
CASSEWAAGLSSPLHF	16	TRBJ1-6	TRBV6-1
CASSYNRGRTEAFF	14	TRBJ1-1	TRBV4-2
CASSFLSGGIFYEQYF	16	TRBJ2-7	TRBV28
CASSRLGTEAFF	12	TRBJ1-1	TRBV13
CASSLRGSGTNTGELFF	17	TRBJ2-2	TRBV3-1
CASSQPGLAVAKNIQYF	17	TRBJ2-4	TRBV4-1
CASSSPLRQGLAGELFF	17	TRBJ2-2	TRBV28
CASRLWQNNQPQHF	14	TRBJ1-5	TRBV28
CASSLIGPGQRNYGYTF	17	TRBJ1-2	TRBV28
CASSYSWTVVGYTF	14	TRBJ1-2	TRBV6-5
CSAKTSSETQYF	12	TRBJ2-5	TRBV20-1
CSATYMGGADTQYF	14	TRBJ2-3	TRBV20-1
CASSLGFRDDYGYTF	15	TRBJ1-2	TRBV13
CASSPRRQGANEQYF	15	TRBJ2-7	TRBV14
CSVEGPTGELFF	12	TRBJ2-2	TRBV29-1
CSVATGREQYF	11	TRBJ2-7	TRBV29-1
CASRSPGGLGTEAFF	15	TRBJ1-1	TRBV5-1
CASSYSTRTGGRFNQPQHF	19	TRBJ1-5	TRBV6-2/TRBV6-3
CASIGESNQPQHF	13	TRBJ1-5	TRBV28
CASSLEMASGTKTQYF	16	TRBJ2-5	TRBV7-2
CASSLRASTGLAAYEQYF	18	TRBJ2-7	TRBV27